The source of this T cell receptor beta chain is a study of T cells in Graves' hyperthyroidism and ophthalmopathy. As for the study in general: At initial diagnosis, before any treatment had begun, peripheral blood was obtained. General observations from the study: In simple terms, a model built on 13 V-J features told ophthalmopathy apart from stable hyperthyroidism. Most clonotypes expanded in the thyroid (above 0.001) were also present in blood.

TCR beta CDR3 region amplification was performed from RNA transcripts. With the HTBI primer set, the TCR CDR3 went through a first round of RT-PCR. One entry per CDR3 protein results from TCRdb running MiXCR on the multiplex PCR reads. This sample has about 530,000 distinct CDR3 sequences, with roughly a sixth found just once. Diagnostic assessment was based on clinical symptoms, serum thyroxine and TRAb, thyroid ultrasound and orbital computed tomography. This CDR3 is 15 amino acids long. Germline V gives CDR1 MNHNS, CDR2 SASEGT. With 5 bases removed from V and 4 bases from J, the gap between germline ends came to 15 bases. This clonotype appeared a few times. Its antigen remains unknown.

The sequencing input was blood. The V and J genes are TRBV6-1 and TRBJ2-1; TRBD2 is a possible D gene (5 bases). The TCR comes from a woman aged 18-29 years with Graves' ophthalmopathy. The CDR3 DNA is TGTGCCAGCAGTACCACTAGTTCTAGGTACAATGAGCAGTTCTTC. It yields the protein CASSTTSSRYNEQFF.